The rows below give T cell receptor beta chains drawn from one sample of a study of T cell responses to AZD1222 COVID-19 vaccine. Sequencing was performed with immunoSEQ multiplex PCR; in TCRdb, only in-frame clones are kept and a portion is missing. Of around 99,000 clones detected, around nine tenths appear once; the ten largest clones hold over 9.5%. Material: peripheral blood, obtained on day 0 of AZD1222 vaccination. Receptor source: an adult in good health. CDR3s include the opening cysteine and the closing phenylalanine or tryptophan. The D gene is left open where the match is weak. Only some rows state a clone size, as once, few, many or a class for expanded clones.

cdr3_aa: CASSLVGAVSSYEQYF; cdr3_nt: TGTGCCAGCAGCTTAGTTGGGGCGGTAAGCTCCTACGAGCAGTACTTC; v_call: TRBV11-1; j_call: TRBJ2-7; d_call: NA; clone_size: NA
cdr3_aa: CASSFPASSGNTIYF; cdr3_nt: TGTGCCAGCAGCTTCCCCGCCAGCTCTGGAAACACCATATATTTT; v_call: TRBV7-9; j_call: TRBJ1-3; d_call: NA; clone_size: NA
cdr3_aa: CASSIGATASYEQYF; cdr3_nt: TGTGCCAGTAGTATAGGGGCGACAGCCTCCTACGAGCAGTACTTC; v_call: TRBV19; j_call: TRBJ2-7; d_call: NA; clone_size: NA
cdr3_aa: CASSSLGQGNEKLFF; cdr3_nt: TGTGCCAGCAGCTCCTTGGGACAGGGGAATGAAAAACTGTTTTTT; v_call: TRBV7-9; j_call: TRBJ1-4; d_call: TRBD1; clone_size: NA
cdr3_aa: CASTLGSGGLYNEQFF; cdr3_nt: TGTGCCAGCACTCTCGGATCGGGGGGGCTCTACAATGAGCAGTTCTTC; v_call: TRBV28; j_call: TRBJ2-1; d_call: TRBD2; clone_size: NA
cdr3_aa: CAISELPGNTIYF; cdr3_nt: TGTGCCATCAGTGAACTCCCTGGAAACACCATATATTTT; v_call: TRBV10-3; j_call: TRBJ1-3; d_call: NA; clone_size: NA
cdr3_aa: CASSFSRATTEAFF; cdr3_nt: TGTGCCAGCAGCTTTAGTAGGGCAACCACTGAAGCTTTCTTT; v_call: TRBV7-9; j_call: TRBJ1-1; d_call: NA; clone_size: NA
cdr3_aa: CASSDNGGYTF; cdr3_nt: TGTGCCAGCAGTGATAACGGAGGCTACACCTTC; v_call: TRBV25-1; j_call: TRBJ1-2; d_call: NA; clone_size: NA
cdr3_aa: CASSESAGAGNQPQHF; cdr3_nt: TGTGCCAGCAGTGAATCGGCCGGGGCGGGGAATCAGCCCCAGCATTTT; v_call: TRBV6-1; j_call: TRBJ1-5; d_call: NA; clone_size: few
cdr3_aa: CASSPGQTGSGELFF; cdr3_nt: TGTGCCAGCTCACCAGGACAGACCGGGTCCGGGGAGCTGTTTTTT; v_call: TRBV18; j_call: TRBJ2-2; d_call: NA; clone_size: NA
cdr3_aa: CASSLNPTRGGLNEQFF; cdr3_nt: TGTGCCAGCAGCTTAAACCCCACGAGGGGGGGTTTGAATGAGCAGTTCTTC; v_call: TRBV7-3; j_call: TRBJ2-1; d_call: NA; clone_size: NA
cdr3_aa: CASSFTTGEGETQYF; cdr3_nt: TGTGCCAGCAGCTTCACTACAGGGGAGGGAGAGACCCAGTACTTC; v_call: TRBV7-6; j_call: TRBJ2-5; d_call: NA; clone_size: NA
cdr3_aa: CASSLGPPGQGNYEQYF; cdr3_nt: TGTGCCAGCAGCTTAGGACCGCCGGGGCAGGGAAACTACGAGCAGTACTTC; v_call: TRBV7-9; j_call: TRBJ2-7; d_call: NA; clone_size: NA
cdr3_aa: CASRSDRGRYEQYF; cdr3_nt: TGTGCCAGCAGATCGGACAGGGGGCGGTACGAGCAGTACTTC; v_call: TRBV6-5; j_call: TRBJ2-7; d_call: TRBD1; clone_size: once
cdr3_aa: CASSQGQGQPQHF; cdr3_nt: TGCGCCAGCAGCCAGGGACAGGGACAGCCCCAGCATTTT; v_call: TRBV4-1; j_call: TRBJ1-5; d_call: TRBD1; clone_size: NA
cdr3_aa: CASSLGGDRVGLFF; cdr3_nt: TGTGCCAGCAGCTTAGGGGGGGACAGGGTTGGACTGTTTTTT; v_call: TRBV11-2; j_call: TRBJ1-4; d_call: TRBD1; clone_size: NA
cdr3_aa: CSVGGGPLGYGYTF; cdr3_nt: TGCAGCGTTGGTGGGGGTCCGCTAGGCTATGGCTACACCTTC; v_call: TRBV29-1; j_call: TRBJ1-2; d_call: NA; clone_size: NA
cdr3_aa: CASSPRKAEKLFF; cdr3_nt: TGTGCCAGCAGTCCCAGGAAAGCAGAAAAACTGTTTTTT; v_call: TRBV28; j_call: TRBJ1-4; d_call: NA; clone_size: NA
cdr3_aa: CASSLGQGLNTEAFF; cdr3_nt: TGCGCCAGCAGCTTGGGACAGGGGCTGAACACTGAAGCTTTCTTT; v_call: TRBV5-1; j_call: TRBJ1-1; d_call: TRBD1; clone_size: NA
cdr3_aa: CASSATGYSNQPQHF; cdr3_nt: TGTGCCAGCAGCGCGACAGGGTATAGCAATCAGCCCCAGCATTTT; v_call: TRBV6-5; j_call: TRBJ1-5; d_call: TRBD1; clone_size: NA
cdr3_aa: CASSQVVGQGGEKLFF; cdr3_nt: TGTGCCAGCAGCCAAGTGGTGGGACAGGGGGGTGAAAAACTGTTTTTT; v_call: TRBV4-2; j_call: TRBJ1-4; d_call: TRBD1; clone_size: NA